These 8 T cell receptor beta chains were sequenced from one sample in a study of PD-L1 blockade in urothelial cancer. Sequencing was performed with immunoSEQ multiplex PCR; in TCRdb, only in-frame clones are kept and a portion is missing. The repertoire consists of roughly 46,000 clones, with about 85% occurring once and the leading ten covering about 2%. Sample time point: peripheral blood 6 weeks after treatment start. The sample here was PBMCs, taken around atezolizumab (anti-PD-L1) treatment. The receptors derive from a man aged 45 to 65 with urothelial cancer.

This chain joins TRBV29-1 and TRBJ2-2; the D gene is possibly TRBD1 (5 bases). CDR1 is SQVTM, CDR2 ANQGSEA, per germline. The ends were cut back, 0 bases at V and 2 bases at J, with 13 bases in the middle. The CDR3 spans 16 residues. Here the CDR3 reads CSVEDLGQGNTGELFF. The DNA of the CDR3 is TGCAGCGTTGAAGATCTTGGCCAGGGAAACACCGGGGAGCTGTTTTTT.

This chain joins TRBV19 and TRBJ2-7; 12 nucleotides line up with TRBD1. The CDR3 contains 14 residues. V was pared by 7 bases and J by 7 bases, with 8 bases of the junction left unmatched. Germline assignment: CDR1 LNHDA and CDR2 SQIVND (reference sequence). CDR3 protein: CASTPGQGAGEQYF. For the CDR3, the DNA is TGTGCCAGTACTCCGGGACAGGGGGCGGGAGAGCAGTACTTC.

The rearrangement uses TRBV27 and TRBJ2-7; D perhaps matches TRBD1 (6 bases). The V gene's germline CDR1 is MNHEY and CDR2 SMNVEV (reference sequence). The V end lost 6 bases, the J end lost 6 bases, and 18 bases lay between the germline ends. CDR3 length: 14 residues. The DNA of the CDR3 is TGTGCCAGCAGCCTTTCGGGACACGCCTCCGAGCAGTACTTC. It encodes CASSLSGHASEQYF.

DNA of the CDR3: TGCGCCAGCAGCCAAGATAAGGGGTCCAGGGATACGCAGTATTTT. This codes for CASSQDKGSRDTQYF. The chain links TRBV4-1 to TRBJ2-3; D is possibly TRBD1 (5 bases). CDR1 and CDR2 (germline): MGHRA, YSYEKL. The germline V and J ends were trimmed by 0 bases and 6 bases, with 13 bases remaining between them. The CDR3 consists of 15 residues.

The genes are TRBV15 and TRBJ1-1; 7 bases align to TRBD1. This CDR3 is 15 amino acids long. The V gene end was trimmed by 3 bases and the J gene end by 1 base; junction bases not matched to a gene: 5. The germline V gene has CDR1 LNHNV and CDR2 YYDKDF (reference sequence). CDR3 DNA sequence: TGTGCCACCAGCAGCCGGGACAGCCCGAACACTGAAGCTTTCTTT. Protein: CATSSRDSPNTEAFF.

The rearrangement joins TRBV2 to TRBJ2-2; maybe TRBD1 (6 bases). CDR1 is SNHLY, CDR2 FYNNEI, per germline. V lost 9 bases and J lost 1, with 9 bases in between. The CDR3 extends over 13 amino acids. The CDR3 protein is CARLQGNTGELFF. CDR3 nucleotides: TGTGCCAGACTACAGGGGAACACCGGGGAGCTGTTTTTT.

The chain uses TRBV19 and TRBJ1-5; TRBD1 aligns across 10 bases. This CDR3 contains 15 residues. V shed 7 bases and J 4 bases; nucleotides not matched to a gene: 7. Germline CDR1 and CDR2: LNHDA and SQIVND (reference sequence). CDR3 amino acids: CASNQDRGQNQPQHF. CDR3 in DNA: TGTGCCAGTAACCAAGACAGGGGGCAAAATCAGCCCCAGCATTTT.

The CDR3 nucleotides are TGTGCCAGCTCACCCGGGACAGGACAAGAGACCCAGTACTTC. This encodes CASSPGTGQETQYF. The V and J genes are TRBV18 and TRBJ2-5, with 8 bases fitting TRBD1. CDR1 and CDR2 from the germline V gene are KGHSH and LQKENI. V lost 3 bases to trimming and J lost 2 bases; unmatched junction nucleotides: 2. This CDR3 spans 14 amino acids.